The source of this T cell receptor beta chain is a study of blood T cell repertoires in COVID-19. Study details: Whether acute or convalescent, the COVID-19 samples came from the United States, Italy and Spain.

The germline gives CDR1 SGHAT, CDR2 FQNNGV. The CDR3 contains 14 residues. V dropped 4 bases and J dropped 4; count of bases not matched to a gene: 0. The authors' processing: Nucleated cell counts were estimated from reference gene primer amplification. Sequencing was performed with immunoSEQ multiplex PCR; in TCRdb, only in-frame clones are kept and a portion is missing. From that table come the V and J calls and clone size; the DNA was used to work out D and trimming. Here the sample spans a few hundred thousand clones, roughly 85% being singletons. Sequencing was performed on peripheral blood. The TCR comes from a woman in her thirties with active or convalescent COVID-19. The chain links TRBV11-2 to TRBJ2-2; 10 bases agree with TRBD1. Here the CDR3 DNA reads TGTGCCAGCAGCTGGACAGGGGGCACCGGGGAGCTGTTTTTT. Translation gives CASSWTGGTGELFF.